This T cell receptor beta chain is from a study of Ad26.COV2.S vaccination and SARS-CoV-2 variants. TCRdb keeps only in-frame clones here, not all; method: immunoSEQ multiplex PCR. The profile shows a few hundred thousand clones, more than 75% of them singletons. The treatment denotes: roughly 20 received Ad26.COV2.S at low or high dose, single or two shots; roughly five received placebo; per-sample allocation not given. Following the first vaccine or placebo injection, samples were taken on day 63. A Boston adult aged 18-55 years was the donor. Trimming shortened V by 5 bases and J by 3 bases, and 16 bases separated the two germline ends. CDR1 is MDHEN, CDR2 SYDVKM, per germline. The CDR3 has 15 amino acids.

The chain is built from TRBV28 and TRBJ1-2; a possible D gene is TRBD1 (5 bases). This receptor was obtained from a person between 18 and 60 years old who received the Ad26.COV2.S COVID-19 vaccine or a placebo. The source material was peripheral blood, sampled in a trial of Ad26.COV2.S vaccine versus placebo. Here the CDR3 DNA reads TGTGCCAGCAGTGGAGGTGGACATCCAGACTATGGCTACACCTTC. Translating it yields CASSGGGHPDYGYTF.